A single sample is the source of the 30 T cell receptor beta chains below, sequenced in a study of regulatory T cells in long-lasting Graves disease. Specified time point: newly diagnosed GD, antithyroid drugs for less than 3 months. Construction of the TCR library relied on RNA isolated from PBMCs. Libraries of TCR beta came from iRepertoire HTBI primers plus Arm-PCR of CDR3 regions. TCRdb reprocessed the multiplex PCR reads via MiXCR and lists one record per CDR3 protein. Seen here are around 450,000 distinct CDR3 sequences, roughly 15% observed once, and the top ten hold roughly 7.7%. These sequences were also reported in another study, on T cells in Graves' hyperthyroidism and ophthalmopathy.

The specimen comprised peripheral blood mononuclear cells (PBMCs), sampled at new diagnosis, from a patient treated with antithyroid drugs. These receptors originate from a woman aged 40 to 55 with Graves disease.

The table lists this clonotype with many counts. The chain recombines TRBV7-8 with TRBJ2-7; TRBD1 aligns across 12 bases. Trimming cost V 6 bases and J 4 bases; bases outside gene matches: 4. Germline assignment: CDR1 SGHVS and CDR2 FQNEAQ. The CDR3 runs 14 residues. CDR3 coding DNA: TGTGCCAGCAGACCGGGACAGGGGGCTTACGAGCAGTACTTC. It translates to CASRPGQGAYEQYF. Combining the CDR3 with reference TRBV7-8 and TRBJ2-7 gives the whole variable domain GAGVSQSPRYKVAKRGQDVALRCDPISGHVSLFWYQQALGQGPEFLTYFQNEAQLDKSGLPSDRFFAERPEGSVSTLKIQRTQQEDSAVYLCASRPGQGAYEQYFGPGTRLTVT.

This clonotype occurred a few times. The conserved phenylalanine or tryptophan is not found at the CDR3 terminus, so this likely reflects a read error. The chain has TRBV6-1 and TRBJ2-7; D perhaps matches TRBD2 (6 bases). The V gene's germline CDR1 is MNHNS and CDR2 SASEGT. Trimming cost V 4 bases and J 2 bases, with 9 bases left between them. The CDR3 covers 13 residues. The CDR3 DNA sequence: TGTGCCAGCAGTGGGTTAGCGGCCTACGAGCAGTACCTC. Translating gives CASSGLAAYEQYL.

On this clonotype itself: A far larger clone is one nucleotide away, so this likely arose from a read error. CDR3 sequence reads: CASSEVQSGEQFF. The CDR3 DNA is TGTGCCAGCAGTGAAGTGCAGAGTGGTGAGCAGTTCTTC. This chain links TRBV12-3 or TRBV12-4 with TRBJ2-1, with D unresolved. V was shortened by 5 bases and J by 9 bases, with 14 bases between the two germline ends. The CDR3 totals 13 residues.

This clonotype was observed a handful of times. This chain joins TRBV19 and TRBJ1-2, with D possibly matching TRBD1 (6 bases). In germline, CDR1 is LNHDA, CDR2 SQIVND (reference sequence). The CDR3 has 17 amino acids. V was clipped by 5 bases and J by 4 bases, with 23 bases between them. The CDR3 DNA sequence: TGTGCCAGTAGTCTGGGCGGACAGCCTTCTCGACTCTATGGCTACACCTTC. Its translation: CASSLGGQPSRLYGYTF.

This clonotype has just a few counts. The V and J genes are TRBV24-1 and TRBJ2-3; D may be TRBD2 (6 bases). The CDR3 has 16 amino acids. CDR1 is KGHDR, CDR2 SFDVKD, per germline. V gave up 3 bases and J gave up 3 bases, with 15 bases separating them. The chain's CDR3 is CATSDGGTSRTDTQYF. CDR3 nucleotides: TGTGCCACCAGTGATGGAGGGACCTCGAGAACAGATACGCAGTATTTT.

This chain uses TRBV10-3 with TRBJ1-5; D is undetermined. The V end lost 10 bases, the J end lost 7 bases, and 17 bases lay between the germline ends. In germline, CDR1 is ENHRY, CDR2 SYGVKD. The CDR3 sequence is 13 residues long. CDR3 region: CASSRRSSQPQHF. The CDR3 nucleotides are TGTGCCAGCAGCCGGAGATCTAGCCAGCCCCAGCATTTT.

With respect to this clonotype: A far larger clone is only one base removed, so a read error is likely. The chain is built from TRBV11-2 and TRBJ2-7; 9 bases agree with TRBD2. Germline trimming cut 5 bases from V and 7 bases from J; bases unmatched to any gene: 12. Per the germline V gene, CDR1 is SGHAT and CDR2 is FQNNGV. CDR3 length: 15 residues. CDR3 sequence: CASSASSGDYNEQYF. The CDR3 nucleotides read TGTGCCAGCAGCGCATCTAGCGGGGACTACAATGAGCAGTACTTC.

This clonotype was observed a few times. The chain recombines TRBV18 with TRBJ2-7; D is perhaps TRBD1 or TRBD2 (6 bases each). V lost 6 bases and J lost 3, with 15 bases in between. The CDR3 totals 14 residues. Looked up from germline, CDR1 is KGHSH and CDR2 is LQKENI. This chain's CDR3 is CASSPKGGNYEQYF. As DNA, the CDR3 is TGTGCCAGCTCGCCCAAGGGGGGAAACTACGAGCAGTACTTC.

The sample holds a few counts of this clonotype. CDR3 coding DNA: TGTGCCAGCAGTTTAGTCGTAGGGGGTCAGGGCATGAGCCCTTACGAGCAGTACTTC. Protein product: CASSLVVGGQGMSPYEQYF. The rearrangement links TRBV28 to TRBJ2-7, with TRBD1 as a possible D gene (6 bases). Trimming removed 2 bases at V and 4 bases at J, with 27 bases between. Germline-derived CDR1 and CDR2 are MDHEN and SYDVKM. CDR3 length equals 19 residues.

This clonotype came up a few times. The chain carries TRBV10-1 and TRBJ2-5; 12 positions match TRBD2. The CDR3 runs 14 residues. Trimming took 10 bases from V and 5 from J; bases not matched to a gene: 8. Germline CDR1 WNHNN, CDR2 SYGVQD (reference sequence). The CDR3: CATRGTSGWETQYF. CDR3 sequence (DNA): TGCGCCACCCGAGGGACTAGCGGGTGGGAGACCCAGTACTTC.

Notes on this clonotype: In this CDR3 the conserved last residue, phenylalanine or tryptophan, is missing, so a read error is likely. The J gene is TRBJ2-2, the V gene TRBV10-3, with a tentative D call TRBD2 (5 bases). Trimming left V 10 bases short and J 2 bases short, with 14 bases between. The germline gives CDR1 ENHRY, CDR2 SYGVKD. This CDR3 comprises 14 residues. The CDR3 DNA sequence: TGTGCCACCTCCGGGGATTTAAACACCGGGGAGCTGTTTCTT. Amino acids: CATSGDLNTGELFL.

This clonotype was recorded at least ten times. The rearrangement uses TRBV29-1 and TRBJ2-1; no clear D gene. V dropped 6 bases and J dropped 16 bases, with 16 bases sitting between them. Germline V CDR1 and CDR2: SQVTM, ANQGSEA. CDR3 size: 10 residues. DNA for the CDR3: TGCAGCGTCCTCGCGGATAACCCATTCTTC. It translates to CSVLADNPFF.

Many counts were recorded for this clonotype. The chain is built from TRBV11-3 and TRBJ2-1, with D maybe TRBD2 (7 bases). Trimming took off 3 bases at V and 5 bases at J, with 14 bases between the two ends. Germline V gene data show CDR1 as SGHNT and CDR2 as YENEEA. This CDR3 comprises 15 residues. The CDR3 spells CASSLGGASDNEQFF. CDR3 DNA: TGTGCCAGCAGCTTGGGGGGGGCTAGCGACAATGAGCAGTTCTTC.

The CDR3 reads CSARGQTRYEQYF. The CDR3 DNA sequence: TGCAGTGCTAGAGGACAGACCCGCTACGAGCAGTACTTC. The chain combines TRBV20-1 with TRBJ2-7; weak D call: TRBD1 (5 bases). Trimming took off 1 base at V and 3 bases at J, with 10 bases between the two ends. The CDR3 has 13 residues. Germline loops: CDR1 DFQATT, CDR2 SNEGSKA (reference sequence).

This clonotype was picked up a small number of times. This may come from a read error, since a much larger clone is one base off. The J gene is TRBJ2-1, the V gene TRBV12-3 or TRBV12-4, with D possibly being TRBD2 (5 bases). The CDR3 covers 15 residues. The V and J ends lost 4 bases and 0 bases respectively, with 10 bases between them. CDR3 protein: CASSSDSHSYNEQFF. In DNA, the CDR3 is TGTGCCAGCAGTTCGGACTCCCACTCCTACAATGAGCAGTTCTTC.

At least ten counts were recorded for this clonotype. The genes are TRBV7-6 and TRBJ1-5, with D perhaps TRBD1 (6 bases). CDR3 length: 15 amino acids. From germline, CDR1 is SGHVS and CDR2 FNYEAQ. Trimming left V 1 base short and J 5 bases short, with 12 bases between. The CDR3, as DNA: TGTGCCAGCAGCTTAGTGTCAGGGGCTTATCAGCCCCAGCATTTT. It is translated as CASSLVSGAYQPQHF.

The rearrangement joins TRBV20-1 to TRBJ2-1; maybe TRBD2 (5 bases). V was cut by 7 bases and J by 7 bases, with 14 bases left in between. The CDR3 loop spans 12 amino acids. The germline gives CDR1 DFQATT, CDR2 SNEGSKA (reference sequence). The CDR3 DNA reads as TGCAGTGTCAACCATCAGCGGAATGAGCAGTTCTTC. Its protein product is CSVNHQRNEQFF.

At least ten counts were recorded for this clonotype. This chain's CDR3 is CASSLASLYNEQFF. The CDR3 bases are TGTGCCAGCAGCTTAGCTAGCCTTTACAATGAGCAGTTCTTC. The chain combines TRBV7-2 with TRBJ2-1; no clear D gene. The CDR3 contains 14 residues. Trimming took off 0 bases at V and 4 bases at J, with 7 bases between the two ends. Germline V gene lookup returns CDR1 SGHTA and CDR2 FQGNSA.

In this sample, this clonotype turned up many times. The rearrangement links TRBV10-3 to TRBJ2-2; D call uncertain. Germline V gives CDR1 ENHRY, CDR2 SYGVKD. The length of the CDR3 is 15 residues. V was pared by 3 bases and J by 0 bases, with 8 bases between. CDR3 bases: TGTGCCATCAGTGAATTCGCAGCGAACACCGGGGAGCTGTTTTTT. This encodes CAISEFAANTGELFF.

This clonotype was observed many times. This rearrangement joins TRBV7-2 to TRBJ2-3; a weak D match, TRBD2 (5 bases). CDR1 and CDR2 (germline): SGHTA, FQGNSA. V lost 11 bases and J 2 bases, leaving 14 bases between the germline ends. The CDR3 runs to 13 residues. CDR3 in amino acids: CAAARAPTDTQYF. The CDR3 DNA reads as TGTGCCGCAGCGCGGGCCCCCACAGATACGCAGTATTTT.

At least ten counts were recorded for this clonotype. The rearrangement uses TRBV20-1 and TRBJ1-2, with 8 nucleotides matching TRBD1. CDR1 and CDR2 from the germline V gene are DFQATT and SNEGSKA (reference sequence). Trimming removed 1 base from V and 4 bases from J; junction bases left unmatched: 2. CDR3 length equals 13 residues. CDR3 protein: CSARGRGPYGYTF. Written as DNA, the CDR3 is TGCAGTGCTAGAGGCAGGGGGCCCTATGGCTACACCTTC.

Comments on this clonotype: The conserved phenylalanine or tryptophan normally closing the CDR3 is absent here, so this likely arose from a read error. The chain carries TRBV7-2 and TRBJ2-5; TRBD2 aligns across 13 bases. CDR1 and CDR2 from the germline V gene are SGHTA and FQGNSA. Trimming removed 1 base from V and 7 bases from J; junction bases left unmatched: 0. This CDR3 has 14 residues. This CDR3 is CASSLGTSGGTQYS. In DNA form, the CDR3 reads TGTGCCAGCAGCTTAGGGACTAGCGGGGGGACCCAGTACTCC.

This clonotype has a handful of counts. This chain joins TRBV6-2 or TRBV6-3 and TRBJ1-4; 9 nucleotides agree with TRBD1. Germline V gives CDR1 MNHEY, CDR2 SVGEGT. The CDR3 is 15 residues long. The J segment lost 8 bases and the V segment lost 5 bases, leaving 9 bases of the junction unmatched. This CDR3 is CASSLYGTGSEKLFF. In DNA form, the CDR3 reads TGTGCCAGCAGTCTTTACGGGACAGGGTCGGAAAAACTGTTTTTT.

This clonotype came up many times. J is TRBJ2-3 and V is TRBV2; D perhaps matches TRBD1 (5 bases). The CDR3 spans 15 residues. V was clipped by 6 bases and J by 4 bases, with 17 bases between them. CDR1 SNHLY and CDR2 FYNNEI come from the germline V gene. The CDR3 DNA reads TGTGCCAGCAGCGGACAAGGGGCGGTAGCAGATACGCAGTATTTT. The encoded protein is CASSGQGAVADTQYF.

The CDR3 sequence is CASSFDRFTDTQYF. CDR3 DNA sequence: TGTGCCAGCAGTTTCGACAGGTTCACAGATACGCAGTATTTT. This chain uses TRBV27 with TRBJ2-3, with TRBD1 as a possible D gene (6 bases). The CDR3 has 14 residues. Germline V gene lookup returns CDR1 MNHEY and CDR2 SMNVEV (reference sequence). Between the trimmed V and J ends, which lost 3 bases and 2 bases, there was a span of 9 bases.

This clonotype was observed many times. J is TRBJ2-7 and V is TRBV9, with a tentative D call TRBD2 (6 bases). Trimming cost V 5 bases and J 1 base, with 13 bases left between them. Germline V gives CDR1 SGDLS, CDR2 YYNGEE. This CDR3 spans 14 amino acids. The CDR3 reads CASSRDGLSYEQYF. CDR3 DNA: TGTGCCAGCAGTCGGGACGGACTATCCTACGAGCAGTACTTC.

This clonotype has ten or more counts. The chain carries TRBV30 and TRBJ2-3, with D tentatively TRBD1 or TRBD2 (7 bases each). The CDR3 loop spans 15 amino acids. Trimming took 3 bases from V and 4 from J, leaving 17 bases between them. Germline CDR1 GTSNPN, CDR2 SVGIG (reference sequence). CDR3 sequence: CAWSPGGVRADTQYF. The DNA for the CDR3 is TGTGCCTGGAGCCCAGGGGGGGTTCGCGCAGATACGCAGTATTTT.

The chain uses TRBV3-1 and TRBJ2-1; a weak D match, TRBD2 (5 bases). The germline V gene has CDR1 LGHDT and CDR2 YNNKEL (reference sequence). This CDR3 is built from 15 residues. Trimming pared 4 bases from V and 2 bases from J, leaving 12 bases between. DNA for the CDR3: TGTGCCAGCAGCCCCCGACTATCCCCCTACAATGAGCAGTTCTTC. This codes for CASSPRLSPYNEQFF.

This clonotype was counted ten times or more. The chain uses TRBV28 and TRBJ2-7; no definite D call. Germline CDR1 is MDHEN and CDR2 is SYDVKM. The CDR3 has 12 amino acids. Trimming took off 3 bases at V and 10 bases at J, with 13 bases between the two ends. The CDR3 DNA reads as TGTGCCAGCAGTTTTATGAGCGTAGGACAGTACTTC. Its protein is CASSFMSVGQYF.

CDR3 in amino acids: CAWSVLTASQPQHF. The CDR3, as DNA: TGTGCCTGGAGTGTACTGACAGCCTCGCAGCCCCAGCATTTT. This chain uses TRBV30 with TRBJ1-5, with a weak D call TRBD1 (5 bases). Per germline, CDR1 GTSNPN and CDR2 SVGIG (reference sequence). The CDR3 sequence is 14 residues long. The ends were cut back, 0 bases at V and 7 bases at J, with 13 bases in the middle.